Sequencing of this T cell receptor (beta chain) was carried out in a study of breast tumors, draining lymph nodes, adjacent tissues. Study findings and constraints: Luminal-like breast cancer showed significantly greater tumor-nontumor repertoire similarity than basal-like breast cancer did. Most tumor T cells seemingly derive from lymph node, then expand in tumor. Tumor repertoires ranked between lymph nodes and nontumor tissue in diversity, with V and J gene preferences.

The germline V gene has CDR1 SGHKS and CDR2 YYEKEE (reference sequence). CDR3 length: 16 residues. Trimming took 4 bases from V and 9 from J; bases not matched to a gene: 16. Samples came from axillary lymph nodes draining the breast cancer. This clonotype was counted ten times or more. Its antigen is as yet unknown. TCRdb redid the calling of the multiplex PCR reads with MiXCR, one entry per CDR3 protein. The table lists approximately 100,000 distinct CDR3 sequences, 21% of them singletons. The receptor was isolated from a female donor with breast cancer. Some clones in this sample may be carry-over from other donors' samples. The V gene is TRBV5-5, the J gene TRBJ1-5; 7 bases agree with TRBD1. Sequencing used axillary lymph node tissue. The CDR3 protein is CASSEIQGTDWVPQHF. The CDR3 DNA reads as TGTGCCAGCAGCGAAATACAGGGGACAGATTGGGTGCCCCAGCATTTT.